This T cell receptor (beta chain) was recovered during a study of blood T cell repertoires in COVID-19. The CDR3 is 13 amino acids. Trimming cost V 5 bases and J 4 bases; bases outside gene matches: 3. Sequenced by immunoSEQ multiplex PCR; TCRdb stores in-frame clones only, minus some. This table has about 430,000 clones, around nine tenths appearing once. Sequenced input: peripheral blood. The chain joins TRBV12-3 or TRBV12-4 to TRBJ2-3; 7 nucleotides line up with TRBD2. This TCR was recovered from a man between 18 and 29 years old with COVID-19, enrolled during active disease. CDR3 sequence: CASSRTSSDTQYF. DNA for the CDR3: TGTGCCAGCAGTCGGACTAGTTCAGATACGCAGTATTTT.